In this sample, the clone carrying this T cell receptor (beta chain) turned up many times. Its antigen is unknown. From the reads, TCRdb called clonotypes with MiXCR, one entry per CDR3 protein. The sample carries around 310,000 distinct CDR3 sequences, just under 30% recorded once. The sample comes from a study of T cell repertoires in cytomegalovirus infection. Whole-study context: In the study, CMV epitopes included recently identified HLA-C-restricted and well-studied HLA-B-restricted ones. Matching HLA type, along with CMV infection, was indicated by public TCR beta signatures. Broader study findings: The study found HLA-C-restricted CMV-specific TCR beta clonotypes dominating the ex vivo response. CMV carriers with the relevant HLA were identified by cumulative public TCR beta family frequency.

The CDR3 has 12 residues. Deletions cut 8 bases from V and 1 base from J, with 9 bases between. Germline V gene data show CDR1 as SGHVS and CDR2 as FQNEAQ. The chain uses TRBV7-8 and TRBJ2-7; D may be TRBD1 (5 bases). The source of this sequence is a human donor in good health (CMV status not recorded). Some clones in this sample may be carry-over from other donors' samples. This specimen was cultured PBMCs, taken from culture after CMV antigen stimulation. The CDR3: CASGQFSYEQYF. CDR3 bases: TGTGCCAGCGGACAATTTTCCTACGAGCAGTACTTC.